Here is one TCR beta chain with its context. Its antigen is still unknown. These data are taken from a study of graft-versus-host responses after intestinal transplantation. On the study more broadly: Transplants given to recipients were multivisceral, liver-intestinal, or isolated intestinal. Anti-thymocyte globulin induction was given to all recipients, followed by tacrolimus and steroids for about 3 years. Study-level results: Declines in HvG clones occurring early post-transplant were associated with peak circulating GvH clone levels.

CDR1 SGHTA and CDR2 FQGNSA come from the germline V gene. V gave up 5 bases and J gave up 4 bases; unmatched junction bases: 5. This CDR3 region has 15 residues. Libraries were prepared by immunoSEQ multiplex PCR; TCRdb keeps only in-frame clonotypes and omits some of them. This sample has 90,000 to 130,000 clones; 85% to 95% occur once, and the top ten carry approximately 0.25%. The chain couples TRBV7-2 to TRBJ2-3, with TRBD2 matching over 11 bases. The sequence came from a human donor who was the organ donor for an intestinal transplant. Specimen: unstimulated CD4+ T cells sorted from spleen or lymph node cells, collected before transplant. The CDR3 sequence: CASSTGLAESDTQYF. The CDR3 region has the DNA TGTGCCAGCAGCACGGGACTAGCGGAGTCAGATACGCAGTATTTT.